This T cell receptor (beta chain) was observed in a study of OX40 agonist ivuxolimab in advanced cancers. Study details: Prior checkpoint blockade (anti-PD-1, anti-PD-L1 or anti-CTLA-4) was permitted; under 50% had it. Study observations and caveats: CD8+ T cells were the subset that, on average, had more expanded clones than CD4+. At 0.1 to 3.0 mg/kg and by week 6, clonal expansion occurred in CD4+ and CD8+ blood T cells.

V lost 0 bases to trimming and J lost 1 base, with 13 bases between them. The CDR3 sequence is 16 residues long. Germline V gene lookup returns CDR1 SGHDT and CDR2 YYEEEE. This table comes from immunoSEQ multiplex PCR, and its TCRdb copy is limited to in-frame clones, with some not included. The data hold tens of thousands of clones, with about 94% observed a single time. Blood was sampled at baseline, cycle 4 day 1, and cycle 7 day 1. In the case of this clone: Its antigen is unidentified.

This receptor was identified in an adult with an advanced solid tumor such as melanoma, head and neck, liver or kidney cancer. The chain recombines TRBV5-6 with TRBJ1-2, with D tentatively TRBD1 (5 bases). Specimen: CD4+ or CD8+ T cells sorted from blood, collected in a trial of the OX40 agonist ivuxolimab. The chain's CDR3 is CASSLGPGALNYGYTF. CDR3 in DNA: TGTGCCAGCAGCTTGGGTCCCGGGGCGCTTAACTATGGCTACACCTTC.